This T cell receptor (beta chain) was identified in a study of CD8+CD57+ T cells in acquired aplastic anemia. Profiling of TCR beta VDJ combinations and CDR3 sequences used genomic DNA as template. TCRdb called the reads again in MiXCR, with one record for every CDR3 protein. Of roughly 250,000 distinct CDR3 sequences detected, approximately 50% appear once; the ten largest clones hold 7.8%. The V gene's germline CDR1 is SGHVS and CDR2 FNYEAQ. V gave up 6 bases and J gave up 3 bases; unmatched junction bases: 10. CDR3 size: 15 residues. Those patients picked for sequencing had displayed CD8+CD57+ cell expansion on flow cytometry. Diagnosis of severe acquired aplastic anemia applied to all patients. This clonotype was seen a few times. Its cognate antigen is unknown. Regarding the study as a whole: Researchers reported that CD8+ Simpson's diversity was not significantly different in patients versus controls. A set of twenty-nine CD8+ CDR3 sequences was shared between patients and controls, and these sequences appeared highly expressed in patients.

The sample consisted of sorted CD4+, CD8+, or CD8+CD57+ T cells (not recorded which) from PBMCs. The chain uses TRBV7-6 and TRBJ2-7; 8 bases map to TRBD1. The receptor's source is a human donor with aplastic anemia. The CDR3 region has the DNA TGTGCCAGCAGTAATGACGGGACAGGATTCTACGAGCAGTACTTC. The encoded protein is CASSNDGTGFYEQYF.